These 25 T cell receptor beta chains were all obtained from the same sample, sequenced in a study of blood T cell repertoires in COVID-19. Profiling relied on immunoSEQ multiplex PCR, and the TCRdb table lists in-frame clones only, not all of them. The sample records about 74,000 clones, roughly 88% being singletons. The source material was peripheral blood. These receptors were taken from a woman aged 80 or over with acute or convalescent COVID-19.

This clone was counted only a few times. The V call is TRBV10-3, the J call TRBJ1-2, with a tentative D call TRBD1 (6 bases). Germline V gives CDR1 ENHRY, CDR2 SYGVKD. Trimming took off 0 bases at V and 7 bases at J, with 15 bases between the two ends. The CDR3 is 15 amino acids. The CDR3 DNA sequence: TGTGCCATCAGTGAGTCTCAGGGGCGCGGGGGTGGCTACACCTTC. Amino acid sequence: CAISESQGRGGGYTF.

The chain is built from TRBV10-3 and TRBJ2-1; 9 bases map to TRBD2. The germline V gene has CDR1 ENHRY and CDR2 SYGVKD. CDR3 size: 18 residues. V was pared by 2 bases and J by 0 bases, with 8 bases of the junction left unmatched. Written as DNA, the CDR3 is TGTGCCATCAGTGAGAGGAGGAGCGGGAGGTTCTCCTACAATGAGCAGTTCTTC. Its translation: CAISERRSGRFSYNEQFF.

The chain has TRBV27 and TRBJ2-3; D possibly corresponds to TRBD1 (5 bases). Germline V gene sequence: CDR1 MNHEY, CDR2 SMNVEV (reference sequence). V was shortened by 4 bases and J by 5 bases, with 22 bases between the two germline ends. CDR3 length equals 17 residues. The CDR3, as DNA: TGTGCCAGCAGTTCAGGGCTGGCGTGGGTTGGTGGAGATACGCAGTATTTT. Translated: CASSSGLAWVGGDTQYF.

This clone appeared once. The V and J genes are TRBV15 and TRBJ2-1, with 10 positions matching TRBD1. Trimming cost V 0 bases and J 8 bases; bases outside gene matches: 13. This CDR3 spans 18 amino acids. Germline values: CDR1 LNHNV, CDR2 YYDKDF (reference sequence). This chain's CDR3 is CATSRDRGFRDRGDEQFF. In nucleotides, the CDR3 is TGTGCCACCAGCAGAGATAGGGGGTTTCGGGACAGGGGAGATGAGCAGTTCTTC. Supplemented by reference TRBV15 and TRBJ2-1, the full variable domain reads DAMVIQNPRYQVTQFGKPVTLSCSQTLNHNVMYWYQQKSSQAPKLLFHYYDKDFNNEADTPDNFQSRRPNTSFCFLDIRSPGLGDTAMYLCATSRDRGFRDRGDEQFFGPGTRLTVL.

The table lists this clone with a few counts. The J gene is TRBJ2-3, the V gene TRBV9, with 12 positions matching TRBD2. The CDR3 length is 18 residues. Germline values: CDR1 SGDLS, CDR2 YYNGEE. J was trimmed by 2 bases and V by 1 base; bases with no gene match: 8. The CDR3 DNA reads as TGTGCCAGCAGCGTAACCACTAGCGGGGGGAGACACACAGATACGCAGTATTTT. It codes for CASSVTTSGGRHTDTQYF.

This sequence joins TRBV5-4 and TRBJ1-1; D is undetermined. CDR3 length: 15 amino acids. The V gene's germline CDR1 is SGHNT and CDR2 YYREEE (reference sequence). V was clipped by 4 bases and J by 3 bases, with 16 bases between them. In DNA, the CDR3 is TGTGCCAGCAGCCGTCCTGAGGGAAGTTACACTGAAGCTTTCTTT. This encodes CASSRPEGSYTEAFF.

The chain recombines TRBV4-2 with TRBJ2-1; unclear D gene. This CDR3 is built from 14 residues. The ends were cut back, 3 bases at V and 0 bases at J, with 6 bases in the middle. In germline, CDR1 is LGHNA, CDR2 YNFKEQ. The CDR3 nucleotides are TGTGCCAGCAGCCAGTCCTACTCCTACAATGAGCAGTTCTTC. Translating it yields CASSQSYSYNEQFF.

The V and J genes are TRBV7-2 and TRBJ1-3; TRBD1 agrees at 7 bases. With V trimmed by 3 bases and J by 1 base, 3 bases remained unmatched. This CDR3 contains 15 residues. Germline lookup yields CDR1 SGHTA and CDR2 FQGNSA. CDR3 residues: CASSLGGQSGNTIYF. The CDR3 coding sequence is TGTGCCAGCAGCTTGGGGGGACAGTCTGGAAACACCATATATTTT. Variable domain in full (rest from reference TRBV7-2 and TRBJ1-3): GAGVSQSPSNKVTEKGKDVELRCDPISGHTALYWYRQSLGQGLEFLIYFQGNSAPDKSGLPSDRFSAERTGGSVSTLTIQRTQQEDSAVYLCASSLGGQSGNTIYFGEGSWLTVV.

DNA of the CDR3: TGCGCCAGCAGCTCCCAACCTGGACAGGGTGACACCGGGGAGCTGTTTTTT. It translates to CASSSQPGQGDTGELFF. The chain recombines TRBV5-1 with TRBJ2-2, with 8 positions matching TRBD1. The CDR3 spans 17 residues. Unmatched junction bases numbered 10, after V lost 3 bases and J lost 3 bases. Germline CDR1 SGHRS, CDR2 YFSETQ.

CDR3 sequence (DNA): TGTGCCAGCAGCACGCTGACAGGGGTGCATGAGCAGTTCTTC. Amino acid sequence: CASSTLTGVHEQFF. This rearrangement joins TRBV7-2 to TRBJ2-1; 8 bases are shared with TRBD1. The CDR3 is 14 amino acids. Germline V gene data show CDR1 as SGHTA and CDR2 as FQGNSA. The junction had 8 bases not matched to a gene; V was cut back by 5 bases and J by 8 bases.

This rearrangement joins TRBV4-3 to TRBJ1-5, with D maybe TRBD1 (5 bases). CDR1 and CDR2 (germline): LGHNA, YSLEER. Trimming stripped 0 bases from V and 4 bases from J, with 10 bases between. The CDR3 is 15 residues long. CDR3 nucleotide sequence: TGCGCCAGCAGCCAAGAGGAGGGGATGAATCAGCCCCAGCATTTT. Amino acid sequence: CASSQEEGMNQPQHF.

The V and J genes are TRBV5-8 and TRBJ2-1; TRBD1 matches 11 bases. The CDR3 spans 16 residues. Germline-derived CDR1 and CDR2 are SGHTS and YDEGEE. Trimming cost V 3 bases and J 6 bases; bases outside gene matches: 8. DNA for the CDR3: TGTGCCAGCAGCTCAACCGGGACAGGGGGTTTCAATGAGCAGTTCTTC. It codes for CASSSTGTGGFNEQFF.

The rearrangement joins TRBV19 to TRBJ1-2; possible D gene TRBD1, 6 bases. Between the trimmed V and J ends, which lost 2 bases and 3 bases, there was a span of 10 bases. Per the germline V gene, CDR1 is LNHDA and CDR2 is SQIVND (reference sequence). This CDR3 spans 14 amino acids. The CDR3 reads CASSIIAGDYGYTF. CDR3 sequence (DNA): TGTGCCAGTAGTATAATTGCAGGGGACTATGGCTACACCTTC.

The chain uses TRBV12-2 and TRBJ2-6; the tabulated D call, TRBD2, remains unverified against the DNA. TRBV12-2 is termed a pseudogene. The CDR3 runs 21 residues. This chain's CDR3 is CASRLVGTSGRAEPGANVLTF. The CDR3, as DNA: TGTGCAAGTCGCTTAGTAGGGACTAGCGGGAGGGCCGAACCTGGGGCCAACGTCCTGACTTTC.

The genes are TRBV28 and TRBJ2-5; 8 bases fit TRBD1. The CDR3 spans 17 residues. Unmatched junction bases numbered 11, after V lost 5 bases and J lost 0 bases. Looked up from germline, CDR1 is MDHEN and CDR2 is SYDVKM. CDR3 nucleotide sequence: TGTGCCAGCAGTCCCCTCGGACAGGGCATGTACCAAGAGACCCAGTACTTC. Its translation: CASSPLGQGMYQETQYF.

The gene calls are TRBV5-1 and TRBJ1-2; maybe TRBD1 (6 bases). CDR3 size: 15 residues. The V end lost 3 bases, the J end lost 2 bases, and 14 bases lay between the germline ends. Looked up from germline, CDR1 is SGHRS and CDR2 is YFSETQ. DNA for the CDR3: TGCGCCAGCAGCTCACAAGGACAGTCCAACTATGGCTACACCTTC. It yields the protein CASSSQGQSNYGYTF.

The chain uses TRBV19 and TRBJ1-4, with a weak D call TRBD1 (5 bases). The CDR3 contains 15 residues. The germline V gene has CDR1 LNHDA and CDR2 SQIVND (reference sequence). V was trimmed by 1 base and J by 4 bases, leaving 10 bases between them. The CDR3: CASSIGTGGNEKLFF. The CDR3 DNA reads as TGTGCCAGTAGTATAGGCACAGGCGGTAATGAAAAACTGTTTTTT.

The V gene is TRBV9, the J gene TRBJ2-2; TRBD1 is a possible D gene (6 bases). The germline gives CDR1 SGDLS, CDR2 YYNGEE. The CDR3 runs to 17 residues. V gave up 4 bases and J gave up 0 bases, with 16 bases separating them. DNA of the CDR3: TGTGCCAGCAGCCCAGGGGTCCGCCTGGCGAACACCGGGGAGCTGTTTTTT. Its protein product is CASSPGVRLANTGELFF.

The rearrangement uses TRBV9 and TRBJ1-2, with D maybe TRBD1 (6 bases). Germline values: CDR1 SGDLS, CDR2 YYNGEE. The CDR3 length is 15 residues. V was shortened by 1 base and J by 8 bases, with 18 bases between the two germline ends. CDR3 sequence: CASSVLSGQGHGYTF. The CDR3 region has the DNA TGTGCCAGCAGCGTATTATCTGGGCAGGGGCACGGCTACACCTTC.

V is TRBV7-9 and J is TRBJ2-1; TRBD1 might be the D (6 bases). Germline CDR1 SEHNR, CDR2 FQNEAQ (reference sequence). Trimming stripped 1 base from V and 6 bases from J, with 13 bases between. The CDR3 is 15 residues long. The DNA for the CDR3 is TGTGCCAGCAGCTTAGTTTCAGAGGGGGTCAATGAGCAGTTCTTC. As protein: CASSLVSEGVNEQFF.

This chain connects TRBV7-6 to TRBJ2-5; 9 bases line up with TRBD1. This CDR3 has 16 residues. In germline, CDR1 is SGHVS, CDR2 FNYEAQ. J lost 3 bases, V lost 7 bases, and 12 bases had no gene match. Here the CDR3 reads CASINTLQGAKETQYF. In nucleotides, the CDR3 is TGTGCCAGCATCAATACTCTACAGGGGGCTAAAGAGACCCAGTACTTC. Full variable domain (outside the CDR3, taken from reference TRBV7-6 and TRBJ2-5): GAGVSQSPRYKVTKRGQDVALRCDPISGHVSLYWYRQALGQGPEFLTYFNYEAQQDKSGLPNDRFSAERPEGSISTLTIQRTEQRDSAMYRCASINTLQGAKETQYFGPGTRLLVL.

This clone was observed once. The rearrangement links TRBV6-2 or TRBV6-3 to TRBJ1-2, with no clear D. V lost 7 bases, J lost 5 bases, and 14 bases lay in between. Germline V gives CDR1 MNHEY, CDR2 SVGEGT. The CDR3 totals 13 residues. The CDR3 reads CASTPQQSYGYTF. In nucleotides, the CDR3 is TGTGCCAGCACCCCACAGCAATCTTATGGCTACACCTTC.

This chain uses TRBV2 with TRBJ1-1; 12 positions agree with TRBD1. The CDR3 runs 14 residues. With V trimmed by 5 bases and J by 5 bases, 3 bases remained unmatched. Per germline, CDR1 SNHLY and CDR2 FYNNEI. Here the CDR3 reads CASSRDRGHTEAFF. The CDR3 bases are TGTGCCAGCAGTCGGGACAGGGGGCATACTGAAGCTTTCTTT.

The gene calls are TRBV5-1 and TRBJ1-3; weak D call: TRBD1 (6 bases). The CDR3 sequence is 14 residues long. Trimming took 4 bases from V and 0 from J, leaving 8 bases between them. Germline CDR1 and CDR2: SGHRS and YFSETQ. CDR3 bases: TGCGCCAGCAGCGCGGACAGCTCTGGAAACACCATATATTTT. This gives the protein CASSADSSGNTIYF.

The chain combines TRBV6-4 with TRBJ1-1; 10 positions match TRBD1. Losses at the gene ends were 8 bases for V and 3 bases for J; bases not matched to a gene: 0. This CDR3 has 12 residues. Germline lookup yields CDR1 MRHNA and CDR2 SNTAGT. CDR3 nucleotides: TGTGCCAGCGGACAGGGGGACACTGAAGCTTTCTTT. It translates to CASGQGDTEAFF.